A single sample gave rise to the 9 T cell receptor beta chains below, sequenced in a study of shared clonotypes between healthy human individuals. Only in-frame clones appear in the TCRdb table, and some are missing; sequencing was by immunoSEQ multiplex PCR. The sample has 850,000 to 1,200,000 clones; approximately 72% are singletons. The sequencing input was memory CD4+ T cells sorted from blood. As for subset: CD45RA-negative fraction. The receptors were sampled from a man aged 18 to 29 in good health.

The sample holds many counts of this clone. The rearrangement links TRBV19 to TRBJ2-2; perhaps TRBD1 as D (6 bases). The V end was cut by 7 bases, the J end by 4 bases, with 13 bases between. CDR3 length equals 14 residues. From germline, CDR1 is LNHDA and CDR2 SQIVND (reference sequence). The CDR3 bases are TGTGCCAGTACGACGAAAGGGGGCACCGGGGAGCTGTTTTTT. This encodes CASTTKGGTGELFF.

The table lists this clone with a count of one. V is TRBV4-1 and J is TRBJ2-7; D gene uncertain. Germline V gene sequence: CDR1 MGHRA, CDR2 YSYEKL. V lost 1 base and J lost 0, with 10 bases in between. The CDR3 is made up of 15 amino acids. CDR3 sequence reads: CASSQGTQSSYEQYF. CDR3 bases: TGCGCCAGCAGCCAAGGCACCCAGAGCTCCTACGAGCAGTACTTC.

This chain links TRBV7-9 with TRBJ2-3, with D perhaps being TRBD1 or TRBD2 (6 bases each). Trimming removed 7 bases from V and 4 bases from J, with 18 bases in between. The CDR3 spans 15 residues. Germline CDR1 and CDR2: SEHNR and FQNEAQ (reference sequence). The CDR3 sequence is CASMPRRGVSDTQYF. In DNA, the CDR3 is TGTGCCAGCATGCCACGAAGGGGGGTTTCAGATACGCAGTATTTT.

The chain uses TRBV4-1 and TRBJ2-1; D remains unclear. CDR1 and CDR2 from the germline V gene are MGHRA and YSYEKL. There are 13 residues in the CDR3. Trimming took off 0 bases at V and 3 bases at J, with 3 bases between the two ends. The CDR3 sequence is CASSQDYYNEQFF. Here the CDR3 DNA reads TGCGCCAGCAGCCAAGATTACTACAATGAGCAGTTCTTC.

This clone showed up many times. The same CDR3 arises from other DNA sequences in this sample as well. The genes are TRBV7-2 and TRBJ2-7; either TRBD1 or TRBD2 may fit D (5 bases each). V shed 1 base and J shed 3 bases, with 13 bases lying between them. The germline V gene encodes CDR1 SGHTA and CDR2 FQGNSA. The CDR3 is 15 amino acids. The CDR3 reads CASSLGWDRGYEQYF. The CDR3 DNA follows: TGTGCCAGCAGCTTAGGTTGGGACCGAGGCTACGAGCAGTACTTC.

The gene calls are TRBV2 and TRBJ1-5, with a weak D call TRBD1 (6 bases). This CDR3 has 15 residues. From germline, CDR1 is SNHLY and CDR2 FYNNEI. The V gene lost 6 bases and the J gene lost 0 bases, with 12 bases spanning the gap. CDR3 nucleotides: TGTGCCAGCAGAAAGGGGGGCCATAGCAATCAGCCCCAGCATTTT. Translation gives CASRKGGHSNQPQHF.

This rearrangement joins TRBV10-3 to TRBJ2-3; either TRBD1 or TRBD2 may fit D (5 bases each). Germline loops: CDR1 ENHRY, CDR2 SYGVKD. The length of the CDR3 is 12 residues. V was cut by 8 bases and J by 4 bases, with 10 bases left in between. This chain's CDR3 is CAIGTGPDTQYF. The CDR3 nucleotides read TGTGCCATCGGAACGGGACCAGATACGCAGTATTTT.

The CDR3 DNA follows: TGTGCCAGCAGCCGACCCAAGCAGGGCAATTCACCCCTCCACTTT. Amino acids: CASSRPKQGNSPLHF. The V call is TRBV7-2, the J call TRBJ1-6; maybe TRBD1 (5 bases). Germline V gives CDR1 SGHTA, CDR2 FQGNSA. The CDR3 extends over 15 amino acids. V lost 5 bases to trimming and J lost 7 bases, with 15 bases between them.

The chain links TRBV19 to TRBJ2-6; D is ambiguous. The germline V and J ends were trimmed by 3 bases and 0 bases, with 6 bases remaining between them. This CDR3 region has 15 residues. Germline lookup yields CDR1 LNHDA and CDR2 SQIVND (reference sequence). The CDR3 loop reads CASSIQNSGANVLTF. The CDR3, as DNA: TGTGCCAGTAGTATTCAGAACTCTGGGGCCAACGTCCTGACTTTC.